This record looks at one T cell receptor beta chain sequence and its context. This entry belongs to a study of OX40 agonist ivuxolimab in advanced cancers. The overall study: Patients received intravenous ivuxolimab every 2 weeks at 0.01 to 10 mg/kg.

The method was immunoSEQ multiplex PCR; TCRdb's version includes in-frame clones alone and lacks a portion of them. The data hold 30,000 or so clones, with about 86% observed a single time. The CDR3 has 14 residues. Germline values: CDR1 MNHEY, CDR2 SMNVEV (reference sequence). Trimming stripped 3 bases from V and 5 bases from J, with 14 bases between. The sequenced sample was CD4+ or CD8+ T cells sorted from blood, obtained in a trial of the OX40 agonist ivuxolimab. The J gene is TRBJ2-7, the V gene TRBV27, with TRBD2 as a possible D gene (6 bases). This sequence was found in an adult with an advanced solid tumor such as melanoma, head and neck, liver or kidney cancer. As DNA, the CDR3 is TGTGCCAGCAGTTTCGGGGAGGCCATTAACGAGCAGTACTTC. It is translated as CASSFGEAINEQYF.